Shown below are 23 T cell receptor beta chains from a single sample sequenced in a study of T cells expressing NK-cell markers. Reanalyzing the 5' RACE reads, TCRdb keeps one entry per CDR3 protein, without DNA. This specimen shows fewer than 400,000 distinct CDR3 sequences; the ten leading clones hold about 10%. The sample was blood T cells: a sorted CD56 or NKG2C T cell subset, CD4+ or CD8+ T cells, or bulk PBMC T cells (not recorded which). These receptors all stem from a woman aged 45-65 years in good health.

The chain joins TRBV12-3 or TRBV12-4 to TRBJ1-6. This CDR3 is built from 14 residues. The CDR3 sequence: CASSPSSYNSPLHF.

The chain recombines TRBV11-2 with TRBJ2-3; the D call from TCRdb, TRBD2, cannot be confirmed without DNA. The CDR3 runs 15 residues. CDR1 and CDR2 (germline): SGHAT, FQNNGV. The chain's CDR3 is CASSRAARSTDTQYF. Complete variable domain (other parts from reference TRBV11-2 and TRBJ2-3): EAGVAQSPRYKIIEKRQSVAFWCNPISGHATLYWYQQILGQGPKLLIQFQNNGVVDDSQLPKDRFSAERLKGVDSTLKIQPAKLEDSAVYLCASSRAARSTDTQYFGPGTRLTVL.

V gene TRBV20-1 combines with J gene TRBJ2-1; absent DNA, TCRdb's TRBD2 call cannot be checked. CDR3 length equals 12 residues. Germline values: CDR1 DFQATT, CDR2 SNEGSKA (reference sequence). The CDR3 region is CSARRLAGEQFF.

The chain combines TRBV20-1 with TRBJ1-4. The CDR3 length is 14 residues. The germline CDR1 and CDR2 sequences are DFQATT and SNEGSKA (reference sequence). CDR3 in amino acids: CSARYRSTNEKLFF.

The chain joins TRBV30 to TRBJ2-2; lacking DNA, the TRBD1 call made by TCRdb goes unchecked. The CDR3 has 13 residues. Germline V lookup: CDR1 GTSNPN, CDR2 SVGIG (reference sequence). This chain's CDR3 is CAWSPRGSGELFF.

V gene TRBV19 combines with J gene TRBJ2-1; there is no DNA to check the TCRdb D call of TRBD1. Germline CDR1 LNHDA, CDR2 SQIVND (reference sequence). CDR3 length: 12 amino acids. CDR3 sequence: CASTDRAYEQFF.

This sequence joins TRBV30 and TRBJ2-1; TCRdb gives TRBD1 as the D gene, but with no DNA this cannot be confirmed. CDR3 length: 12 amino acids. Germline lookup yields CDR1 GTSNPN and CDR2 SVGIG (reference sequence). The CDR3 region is CAWNVRGNEQFF.

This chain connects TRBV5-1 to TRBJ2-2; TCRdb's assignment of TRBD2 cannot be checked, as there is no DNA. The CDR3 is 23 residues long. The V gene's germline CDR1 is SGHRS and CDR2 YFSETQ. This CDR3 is CASSLLGDKPGTSGNMNTGELFF.

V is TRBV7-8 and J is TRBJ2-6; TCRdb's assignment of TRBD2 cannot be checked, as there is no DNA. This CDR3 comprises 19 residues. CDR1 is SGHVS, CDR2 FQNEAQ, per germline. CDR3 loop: CASTNPGLAGISGANVLTF.

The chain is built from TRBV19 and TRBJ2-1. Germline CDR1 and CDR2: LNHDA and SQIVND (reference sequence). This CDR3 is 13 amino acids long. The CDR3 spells CASSILLDNEQFF.

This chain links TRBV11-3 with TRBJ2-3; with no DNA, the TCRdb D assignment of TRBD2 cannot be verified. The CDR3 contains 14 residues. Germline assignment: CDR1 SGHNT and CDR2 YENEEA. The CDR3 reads CASLSSGRPDTQYF.

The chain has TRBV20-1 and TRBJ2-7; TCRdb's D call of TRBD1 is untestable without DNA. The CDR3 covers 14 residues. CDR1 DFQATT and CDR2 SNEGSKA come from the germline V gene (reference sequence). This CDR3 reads CSARERDRVYEQYF.

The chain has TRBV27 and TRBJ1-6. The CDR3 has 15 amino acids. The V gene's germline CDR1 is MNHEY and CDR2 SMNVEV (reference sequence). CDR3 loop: CASSESGTANSPLHF.

The CDR3 region is CASGFPGNSPLHF. This chain links TRBV27 with TRBJ1-6. The CDR3 contains 13 residues. The germline V gene encodes CDR1 MNHEY and CDR2 SMNVEV (reference sequence).

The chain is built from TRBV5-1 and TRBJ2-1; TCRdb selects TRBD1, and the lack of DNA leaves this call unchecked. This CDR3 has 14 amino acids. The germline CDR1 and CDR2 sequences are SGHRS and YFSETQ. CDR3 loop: CASSPLTGNNEQFF.

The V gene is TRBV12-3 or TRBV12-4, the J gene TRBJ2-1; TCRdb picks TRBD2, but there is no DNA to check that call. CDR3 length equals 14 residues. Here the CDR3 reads CASSKIVEESEQFF.

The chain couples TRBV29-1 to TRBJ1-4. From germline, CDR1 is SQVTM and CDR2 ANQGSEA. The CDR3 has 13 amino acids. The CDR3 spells CSVVLGGSEKLFF. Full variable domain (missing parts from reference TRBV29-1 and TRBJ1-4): SAVISQKPSRDICQRGTSLTIQCQVDSQVTMMFWYRQQPGQSLTLIATANQGSEATYESGFVIDKFPISRPNLTFSTLTVSNMSPEDSSIYLCSVVLGGSEKLFFGSGTQLSVL.

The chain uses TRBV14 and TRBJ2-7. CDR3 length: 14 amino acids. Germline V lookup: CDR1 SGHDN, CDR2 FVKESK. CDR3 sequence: CASSQAFGLGEQYF.

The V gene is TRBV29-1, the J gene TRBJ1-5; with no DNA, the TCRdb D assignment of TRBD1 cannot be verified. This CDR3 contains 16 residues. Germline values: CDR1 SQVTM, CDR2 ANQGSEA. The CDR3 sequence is CSVEGESGLRHQPQHF.

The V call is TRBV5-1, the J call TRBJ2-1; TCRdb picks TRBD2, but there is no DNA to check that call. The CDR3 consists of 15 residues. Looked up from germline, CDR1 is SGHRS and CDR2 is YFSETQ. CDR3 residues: CASSLASAGGQKQFF.

The chain's CDR3 is CASRSSGRASNEQFF. The chain carries TRBV5-4 and TRBJ2-1; TCRdb selects TRBD2, and the lack of DNA leaves this call unchecked. Germline CDR1 reads SGHNT; CDR2 reads YYREEE (reference sequence). The CDR3 extends over 15 amino acids.

CDR3 region: CASSRASTYNEQFF. The rearrangement joins TRBV5-1 to TRBJ2-1. CDR1 SGHRS and CDR2 YFSETQ come from the germline V gene. The CDR3 totals 14 residues.

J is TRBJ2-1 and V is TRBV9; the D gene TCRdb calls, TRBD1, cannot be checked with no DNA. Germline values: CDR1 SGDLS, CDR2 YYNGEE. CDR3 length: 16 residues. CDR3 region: CASSPKTGNSYNEQFF. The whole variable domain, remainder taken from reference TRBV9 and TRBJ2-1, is DSGVTQTPKHLITATGQRVTLRCSPRSGDLSVYWYQQSLDQGLQFLIQYYNGEERAKGNILERFSAQQFPDLHSELNLSSLELGDSALYFCASSPKTGNSYNEQFFGPGTRLTVL.